This TCR beta chain was identified in a study of shared T cell receptors in the human thymus. Assay: immunoSEQ multiplex PCR; the TCRdb copy retains only in-frame clones and omits some. The repertoire holds about 710,000 clones, with 70% to 90% as singletons. The CDR3 has 13 residues. Germline V gene sequence: CDR1 SGHAT, CDR2 FQNNGV. Germline trimming cut 5 bases from V and 9 bases from J; bases unmatched to any gene: 5. The sample was also reused in another study, on human thymus T cells. Turning to that study: Corrective surgery for congenital heart defects was being performed on the healthy Finnish infants who served as donors. Thymic resections from corrective heart surgery supplied the tissue. What appeared biased in thymic and blood repertoires was the usage of V and J genes. Related research examined unrelated individuals and reported that their thymic repertoires overlapped highly.

The sequencing input was thymocytes. This clonotype was obtained from a boy in the first two years of life with a congenital heart defect. The V and J genes are TRBV11-2 and TRBJ2-1; 9 nucleotides agree with TRBD2. DNA of the CDR3: TGTGCCAGCAGCGCCGGGACTAGCAGTGAGCAGTTCTTC. Its protein is CASSAGTSSEQFF.